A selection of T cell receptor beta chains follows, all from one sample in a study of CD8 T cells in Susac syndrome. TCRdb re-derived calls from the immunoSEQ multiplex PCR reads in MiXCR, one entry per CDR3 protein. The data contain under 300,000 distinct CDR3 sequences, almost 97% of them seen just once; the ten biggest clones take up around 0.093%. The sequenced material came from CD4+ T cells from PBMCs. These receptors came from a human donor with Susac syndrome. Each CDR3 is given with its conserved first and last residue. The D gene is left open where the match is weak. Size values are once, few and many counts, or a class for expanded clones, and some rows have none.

cdr3_nt: TGTGCCAGCAGCTACCTGTGGACAGGAACCTACGAGCAGTACTTC; cdr3_aa: CASSYLWTGTYEQYF; clone_size: .; v_call: TRBV14; d_call: TRBD1; j_call: TRBJ2-7
cdr3_nt: TGTGCCACCAGCCTCGAATACCAAGAGACCCAGTACTTC; cdr3_aa: CATSLEYQETQYF; clone_size: .; v_call: TRBV24-1; d_call: .; j_call: TRBJ2-5
cdr3_nt: TGTGCCAGTCCGCCCGGGACTAGCGGGATAATCGATGAGCAGTTCTTC; cdr3_aa: CASPPGTSGIIDEQFF; clone_size: .; v_call: TRBV2; d_call: TRBD2; j_call: TRBJ2-1
cdr3_nt: TGTGCCAGCAGTTACTCCGGTATCAAAGGCTTC; cdr3_aa: CASSYSGIKGF; clone_size: .; v_call: TRBV6-6; d_call: .; j_call: TRBJ2-7
cdr3_nt: TGTGCCAGCAGCGTAATGGGGAACACTGAAGCTTTCTTT; cdr3_aa: CASSVMGNTEAFF; clone_size: .; v_call: TRBV9; d_call: .; j_call: TRBJ1-1
cdr3_nt: TGTGCCATCGGGTTCGAGCAAGAGACCCAGTACTTC; cdr3_aa: CAIGFEQETQYF; clone_size: .; v_call: TRBV10-3; d_call: .; j_call: TRBJ2-5
cdr3_nt: TGCAGCGTTGCGGCGGGAAGGAATGAGCAGTTCTTC; cdr3_aa: CSVAAGRNEQFF; clone_size: .; v_call: TRBV29-1; d_call: .; j_call: TRBJ2-1
cdr3_nt: TGTGCCAGCAGCCAACGGGGACTAGCTGGCACAGATACGCAGTATTTT; cdr3_aa: CASSQRGLAGTDTQYF; clone_size: once; v_call: TRBV4-2; d_call: TRBD2; j_call: TRBJ2-3
cdr3_nt: TGCAGCGTTGACCCGACAGGGGTCAACCACGAGCAGTACTTC; cdr3_aa: CSVDPTGVNHEQYF; clone_size: .; v_call: TRBV29-1; d_call: TRBD1; j_call: TRBJ2-7
cdr3_nt: TGTGCCAGCTCGACCAGCGGAGGATCTTCCTACGAGCAGTACTTC; cdr3_aa: CASSTSGGSSYEQYF; clone_size: .; v_call: TRBV18; d_call: .; j_call: TRBJ2-7
cdr3_nt: TGCAGCGTTGCTAGATTCGATGAGCAGTTCTTC; cdr3_aa: CSVARFDEQFF; clone_size: .; v_call: TRBV29-1; d_call: .; j_call: TRBJ2-1